The T cell receptor (beta chain) described here comes from a study of regulatory T cells in long-lasting Graves disease. Study-level findings and limits: Repertoires from persistent disease leaned toward TRBV28, TRBJ1-2 and TRBJ2-5. The persistent group shared about 2,500 public clonotypes, more than the roughly 970 shared by new patients.

Both iRepertoire HTBI primers and Arm-PCR of CDR3 regions were used to build the TCR beta libraries. TCRdb re-called the multiplex PCR reads with MiXCR, one entry per CDR3 protein. The sample holds a few hundred thousand distinct CDR3 sequences, around 24% seen once. V lost 5 bases and J lost 8, with 9 bases in between. Per germline, CDR1 SGHAT and CDR2 FQNNGV. The CDR3 spans 12 residues. Time point denoted: persistent/refractory GD, antithyroid drugs over 5 years with positive TRAb. Isolated PBMC RNA provided the starting material for the TCR library. Patients all came to the study from an endocrinology department in Xi'an, China. The sample holds many counts of this clonotype. What it binds is unknown.

The starting material was peripheral blood mononuclear cells (PBMCs), obtained when the disease was refractory, from a patient treated with antithyroid drugs. The chain is built from TRBV11-2 and TRBJ2-2; D may be TRBD2 (6 bases). The source of this sequence is a female donor with Graves disease. The CDR3 sequence: CASSHGLGELFF. Here the CDR3 DNA reads TGTGCCAGCAGCCATGGACTAGGGGAGCTGTTTTTT.